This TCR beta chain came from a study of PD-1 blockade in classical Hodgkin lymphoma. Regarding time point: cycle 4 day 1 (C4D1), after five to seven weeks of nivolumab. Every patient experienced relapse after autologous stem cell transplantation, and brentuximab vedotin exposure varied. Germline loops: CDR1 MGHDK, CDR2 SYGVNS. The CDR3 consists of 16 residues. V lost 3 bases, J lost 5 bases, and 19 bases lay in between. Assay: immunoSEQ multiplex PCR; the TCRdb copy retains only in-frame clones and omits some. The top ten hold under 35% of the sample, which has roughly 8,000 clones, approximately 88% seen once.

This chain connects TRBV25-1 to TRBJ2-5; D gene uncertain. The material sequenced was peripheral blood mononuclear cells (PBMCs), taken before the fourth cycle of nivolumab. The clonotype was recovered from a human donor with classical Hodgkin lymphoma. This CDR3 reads CASSDPDLFLHETQYF. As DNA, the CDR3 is TGTGCCAGCAGTGACCCGGACCTTTTTCTTCACGAGACCCAGTACTTC.